Following are 28 T cell receptor beta chains from one sample sequenced in a study of response to subunit inactivated influenza vaccine. TCRdb reprocessed the RT-PCR reads with MiXCR, giving one entry per CDR3 protein. The repertoire holds 650,000 or so distinct CDR3 sequences, about 15% seen once, with 7.5% to 8% in the top ten. The sequencing here drew on PBMCs from blood, taken approximately 15 days before vaccination. The origin of the receptors is a man between 45 and 60 years old who received an inactivated influenza vaccine.

The chain combines TRBV6-2 or TRBV6-3 with TRBJ2-7; 8 bases line up with TRBD1. The CDR3 covers 14 residues. CDR1 MNHEY and CDR2 SVGEGT come from the germline V gene. V was pared by 7 bases and J by 3 bases, with 8 bases of the junction left unmatched. The CDR3 loop reads CASTLGQVLYEQYF. CDR3 bases: TGTGCCAGCACTTTGGGACAGGTGCTCTACGAGCAGTACTTC.

In its sample, this clonotype was seen many times. The chain couples TRBV4-3 to TRBJ2-2, with D perhaps TRBD2 (5 bases). V lost 2 bases and J lost 0, with 7 bases in between. Germline-derived CDR1 and CDR2 are LGHNA and YSLEER. This CDR3 comprises 15 residues. The CDR3 DNA reads as TGCGCCAGCAGCCAATTTAGCGCGAACACCGGGGAGCTGTTTTTT. Translation gives CASSQFSANTGELFF.

V and J are TRBV2 and TRBJ1-2; D is ambiguous. Trimming stripped 3 bases from V and 11 bases from J, with 25 bases between. This CDR3 is 16 amino acids long. CDR1 and CDR2 (germline): SNHLY, FYNNEI. The CDR3 loop is CASSELNPGFFPSYTF. Written as DNA, the CDR3 is TGTGCCAGCAGTGAGTTAAACCCGGGATTCTTCCCCTCATACACCTTC.

This clonotype was observed a few times. The gene calls are TRBV4-1 and TRBJ2-5, with D possibly being TRBD2 (6 bases). Germline CDR1 and CDR2: MGHRA and YSYEKL. V shed 0 bases and J shed 0 bases, with 8 bases lying between them. The CDR3 sequence is 15 residues long. The CDR3, as DNA: TGCGCCAGCAGCCAAGATGGGGGGTACCAAGAGACCCAGTACTTC. Its translation: CASSQDGGYQETQYF.

The CDR3 bases are TGTGCCAGCAGCTTAGGCTGGGGCCCCCTAGCCAAAAACATTCAGTACTTC. It codes for CASSLGWGPLAKNIQYF. V and J are TRBV7-8 and TRBJ2-4; possible D gene TRBD1, 5 bases. The CDR3 contains 17 residues. Germline CDR1 SGHVS, CDR2 FQNEAQ. Trimming left V 1 base short and J 0 bases short, with 13 bases between.

The V call is TRBV15, the J call TRBJ1-3; D not resolved. Germline V lookup: CDR1 LNHNV, CDR2 YYDKDF (reference sequence). The CDR3 totals 14 residues. The V end lost 6 bases, the J end lost 4 bases, and 13 bases lay between the germline ends. Written as DNA, the CDR3 is TGTGCCACCAGGCCAGGAGGTCCCGGAAACACCATATATTTT. Protein: CATRPGGPGNTIYF. Full variable domain (outside the CDR3, taken from reference TRBV15 and TRBJ1-3): DAMVIQNPRYQVTQFGKPVTLSCSQTLNHNVMYWYQQKSSQAPKLLFHYYDKDFNNEADTPDNFQSRRPNTSFCFLDIRSPGLGDTAMYLCATRPGGPGNTIYFGEGSWLTVV.

This clonotype was recorded a few times. The DNA for the CDR3 is TGTGCCAGCATACGAACAGACAACACCGGGGAGCTGTTTTTT. It encodes CASIRTDNTGELFF. The chain employs TRBV11-1 and TRBJ2-2; D is uncertain. Per germline, CDR1 SGHAT and CDR2 FQDESV (reference sequence). The CDR3 loop spans 14 amino acids. Deletions cut 7 bases from V and 2 bases from J, with 11 bases between. Full variable domain (remainder filled in from reference TRBV11-1 and TRBJ2-2): EAEVAQSPRYKITEKSQAVAFWCDPISGHATLYWYRQILGQGPELLVQFQDESVVDDSQLPKDRFSAERLKGVDSTLKIQPAELGDSAMYLCASIRTDNTGELFFGEGSRLTVL.

This clonotype was seen at least ten times. This chain joins TRBV28 and TRBJ1-1, with 7 bases aligning to TRBD1. The ends lost 6 bases at V and 0 bases at J; junction bases unmatched: 10. This CDR3 region has 16 residues. Germline CDR1 and CDR2: MDHEN and SYDVKM. The CDR3 loop is CASRTQGWVMNTEAFF. The CDR3 nucleotides are TGTGCCAGCAGGACACAGGGGTGGGTGATGAACACTGAAGCTTTCTTT.

This clonotype came up a few times. The chain couples TRBV12-3 or TRBV12-4 to TRBJ2-3; D remains unclear. The V end was cut by 6 bases, the J end by 1 base, with 14 bases between. The CDR3 runs to 15 residues. CDR3 residues: CASSSGWMGTDTQYF. Here the CDR3 DNA reads TGTGCCAGCAGCTCCGGGTGGATGGGCACAGATACGCAGTATTTT.

There are many counts of this clonotype. The rearrangement uses TRBV7-2 and TRBJ2-1; TRBD2 is a possible D gene (5 bases). CDR3 length: 15 amino acids. Trimming removed 4 bases from V and 0 bases from J, with 10 bases in between. In germline, CDR1 is SGHTA, CDR2 FQGNSA. CDR3 sequence (DNA): TGTGCCAGCAGCTCTAGCTGGAGCTCCTACAATGAGCAGTTCTTC. This encodes CASSSSWSSYNEQFF.

This clonotype was found a few times. The chain recombines TRBV5-1 with TRBJ1-2; D not resolved. The V end lost 0 bases, the J end lost 4 bases, and 16 bases lay between the germline ends. The CDR3 has 16 amino acids. Per germline, CDR1 SGHRS and CDR2 YFSETQ. The CDR3 DNA is TGCGCCAGCAGCTTGGCCGGTTCCTGGGATTCCTATGGCTACACCTTC. It is translated as CASSLAGSWDSYGYTF.

This clonotype was detected ten times or more. This chain connects TRBV12-3 or TRBV12-4 to TRBJ1-1; D possibly corresponds to TRBD1 (6 bases). The CDR3 consists of 13 residues. The V end was cut by 2 bases, the J end by 11 bases, with 15 bases between. The DNA for the CDR3 is TGTGCCAGCAGTTTAAGTGGAAGGGGGGGCGCTTTCTTT. As protein: CASSLSGRGGAFF.

This clonotype has a count of ten or more. The rearrangement joins TRBV11-2 to TRBJ2-2; 11 bases map to TRBD2. The J segment lost 6 bases and the V segment lost 1 base, leaving 4 bases of the junction unmatched. The CDR3 is 16 residues long. Germline-derived CDR1 and CDR2 are SGHAT and FQNNGV. CDR3 protein: CASSLVLAGASGELFF. The CDR3 DNA reads TGTGCCAGCAGCTTAGTACTAGCGGGAGCCTCCGGGGAGCTGTTTTTT.

This clonotype was counted a few times. J is TRBJ1-2 and V is TRBV27; D gene uncertain. V was clipped by 3 bases and J by 6 bases, with 11 bases between them. Per germline, CDR1 MNHEY and CDR2 SMNVEV (reference sequence). CDR3 length: 13 amino acids. CDR3 region: CASSFDGVHGYTF. The CDR3 DNA is TGTGCCAGCAGTTTCGACGGGGTTCATGGCTACACCTTC.

This clonotype appeared a few times. The chain combines TRBV12-3 or TRBV12-4 with TRBJ2-7; D ambiguous. This CDR3 is built from 14 residues. V dropped 5 bases and J dropped 2 bases, with 13 bases sitting between them. The chain's CDR3 is CASSRFGPTYEQYF. CDR3 in DNA: TGTGCCAGCAGTCGATTCGGACCAACCTACGAGCAGTACTTC.

The chain carries TRBV12-3 or TRBV12-4 and TRBJ2-2; D not resolved. The ends were cut back, 2 bases at V and 5 bases at J, with 9 bases in the middle. The CDR3 consists of 14 residues. CDR3 in DNA: TGTGCCAGCAGTTTAAGCTTAACTACCGGGGAGCTGTTTTTT. Its protein product is CASSLSLTTGELFF.

This clonotype was observed a few times. The gene calls are TRBV13 and TRBJ1-1; D gene uncertain. Trimming took 5 bases from V and 0 from J, leaving 13 bases between them. CDR3 length: 15 residues. CDR1 is PRHDT, CDR2 FYEKMQ, per germline (reference sequence). This CDR3 reads CASSPPSGVNTEAFF. The CDR3 region has the DNA TGTGCCAGCAGCCCCCCCTCCGGGGTGAACACTGAAGCTTTCTTT.

This chain connects TRBV29-1 to TRBJ2-7; D unresolved. The germline V gene has CDR1 SQVTM and CDR2 ANQGSEA. This CDR3 is built from 11 residues. V dropped 4 bases and J dropped 0 bases, with 4 bases sitting between them. The CDR3 DNA follows: TGCAGCGTTGGGTTCTCCTACGAGCAGTACTTC. It translates to CSVGFSYEQYF.

A few counts support this clonotype. The CDR3 is CASSYFPGLSYNEQFF. CDR3 nucleotides: TGTGCCAGCAGTTACTTCCCCGGCCTAAGCTACAATGAGCAGTTCTTC. The chain couples TRBV6-5 to TRBJ2-1; D is ambiguous. V lost 1 base and J lost 3, with 13 bases in between. The CDR3 consists of 16 residues. CDR1 and CDR2 from the germline V gene are MNHEY and SVGAGI.

This clonotype showed up just a few times. The chain carries TRBV7-2 and TRBJ2-7; TRBD2 aligns across 7 bases. Trimming removed 5 bases from V and 0 bases from J; junction bases left unmatched: 4. CDR1 is SGHTA, CDR2 FQGNSA, per germline. CDR3 length equals 14 residues. The CDR3 loop reads CASSTSESSYEQYF. As DNA, the CDR3 is TGTGCCAGCAGCACTAGCGAGAGCTCCTACGAGCAGTACTTC.

This clonotype was detected only a few times. The chain employs TRBV18 and TRBJ2-5; 10 bases match TRBD1. Germline-derived CDR1 and CDR2 are KGHSH and LQKENI. Trimming removed 3 bases from V and 2 bases from J; junction bases left unmatched: 6. This CDR3 has 16 residues. This chain's CDR3 is CASSPWGQGNQETQYF. The CDR3 DNA is TGTGCCAGCTCACCGTGGGGACAGGGGAATCAAGAGACCCAGTACTTC.

This clonotype was picked up many times. The chain employs TRBV20-1 and TRBJ2-2; possibly TRBD1 for D (6 bases). Germline V CDR1 and CDR2: DFQATT, SNEGSKA (reference sequence). The CDR3 sequence is 14 residues long. V was pared by 6 bases and J by 5 bases, with 16 bases between. The CDR3 region is CSAQKNRATGELFF. DNA for the CDR3: TGCAGTGCCCAAAAGAACAGGGCTACCGGGGAGCTGTTTTTT.

This clonotype was counted only a few times. The chain is built from TRBV5-1 and TRBJ2-7, with D possibly matching TRBD2 (5 bases). The CDR3 is 14 amino acids. Germline V gene lookup returns CDR1 SGHRS and CDR2 YFSETQ. The ends were cut back, 4 bases at V and 1 base at J, with 12 bases in the middle. The CDR3 DNA reads as TGCGCCAGCAGCGAGGAGGCTCGGTCCTACGAGCAGTACTTC. Translating gives CASSEEARSYEQYF.

This clonotype has more than one count but fewer than ten. The chain is built from TRBV28 and TRBJ2-1, with 9 bases that match TRBD2. Germline CDR1 and CDR2: MDHEN and SYDVKM. The CDR3 is made up of 20 amino acids. J gave up 6 bases and V 4 bases, and 22 bases lay outside the gene matches. The CDR3 sequence is CASSSRPGGVTSGARNEQFF. The DNA of the CDR3 is TGTGCCAGCAGTTCTAGGCCCGGTGGGGTGACTAGCGGAGCCCGCAATGAGCAGTTCTTC.

The V gene is TRBV6-2 or TRBV6-3, the J gene TRBJ2-7; 14 bases fit TRBD2. The CDR3 has 20 amino acids. In germline, CDR1 is MNHEY, CDR2 SVGEGT. J lost 0 bases, V lost 2 bases, and 12 bases had no gene match. For the CDR3, the DNA is TGTGCCAGCAGTTACCACACGGGACTAGCGGGGGCCCCCTTCTCCTACGAGCAGTACTTC. It specifies CASSYHTGLAGAPFSYEQYF.

A remark on this clonotype: A much larger clonotype is one base distant, so this may be a read error. The J gene is TRBJ1-2, the V gene TRBV6-2 or TRBV6-3; D not resolved. With 5 bases removed from V and 4 bases from J, the gap between germline ends came to 5 bases. CDR1 is MNHEY, CDR2 SVGEGT, per germline. The CDR3 is made up of 11 amino acids. The CDR3 is CASSTSYGYTF. The CDR3 DNA is TGTGCCAGCAGTACTAGCTATGGCTACACCTTC.

The gene calls are TRBV20-1 and TRBJ2-5, with D maybe TRBD1 (6 bases). CDR3 length: 15 amino acids. Trimming took 7 bases from V and 5 from J, leaving 23 bases between them. Germline-derived CDR1 and CDR2 are DFQATT and SNEGSKA (reference sequence). CDR3 coding DNA: TGCAGTGTAGTGTCGGGGACACCTTCTCGGGAGACCCAGTACTTC. Translating gives CSVVSGTPSRETQYF.

This clonotype was observed a few times. V and J are TRBV6-1 and TRBJ1-4; D is undetermined. This CDR3 spans 14 amino acids. V was cut by 7 bases and J by 8 bases, with 17 bases left in between. Germline CDR1 is MNHNS and CDR2 is SASEGT. The CDR3 loop is CASIDDVPREKLFF. The CDR3 DNA reads as TGTGCCAGCATCGATGACGTCCCCCGGGAAAAACTGTTTTTT.